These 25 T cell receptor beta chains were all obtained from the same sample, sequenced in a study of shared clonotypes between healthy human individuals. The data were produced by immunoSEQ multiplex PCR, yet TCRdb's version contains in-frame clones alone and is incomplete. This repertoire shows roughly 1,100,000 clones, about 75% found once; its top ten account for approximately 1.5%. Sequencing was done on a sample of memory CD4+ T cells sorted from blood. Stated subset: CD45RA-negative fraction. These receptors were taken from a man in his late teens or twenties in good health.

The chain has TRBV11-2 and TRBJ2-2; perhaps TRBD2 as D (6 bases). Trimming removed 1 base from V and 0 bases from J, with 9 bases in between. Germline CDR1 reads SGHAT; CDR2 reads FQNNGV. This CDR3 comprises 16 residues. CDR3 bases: TGTGCCAGCAGCTTAGCGGGGGAGTCGAACACCGGGGAGCTGTTTTTT. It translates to CASSLAGESNTGELFF.

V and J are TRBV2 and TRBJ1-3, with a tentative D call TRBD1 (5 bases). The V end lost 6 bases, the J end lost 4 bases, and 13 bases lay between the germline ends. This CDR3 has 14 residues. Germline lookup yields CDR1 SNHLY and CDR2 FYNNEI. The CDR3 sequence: CASRAGTDGNTIYF. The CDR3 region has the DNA TGTGCCAGCAGAGCCGGGACGGACGGAAACACCATATATTTT.

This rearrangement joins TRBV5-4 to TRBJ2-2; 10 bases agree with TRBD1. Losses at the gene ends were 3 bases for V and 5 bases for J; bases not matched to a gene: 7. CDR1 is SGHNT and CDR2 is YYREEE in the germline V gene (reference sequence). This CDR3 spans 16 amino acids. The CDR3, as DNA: TGTGCCAGCAGCTCGGCCGGACAGGGGGGGACCGGGGAGCTGTTTTTT. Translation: CASSSAGQGGTGELFF.

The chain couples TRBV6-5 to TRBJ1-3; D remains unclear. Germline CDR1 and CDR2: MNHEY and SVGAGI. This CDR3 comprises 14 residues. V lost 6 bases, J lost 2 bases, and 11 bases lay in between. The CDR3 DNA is TGTGCCAGCAGGAGTCGGTCAACTGGAAACACCATATATTTT. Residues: CASRSRSTGNTIYF.

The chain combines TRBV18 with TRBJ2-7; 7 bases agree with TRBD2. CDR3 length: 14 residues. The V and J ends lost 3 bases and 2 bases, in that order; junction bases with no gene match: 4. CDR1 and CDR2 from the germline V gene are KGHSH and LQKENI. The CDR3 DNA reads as TGTGCCAGCTCACCGTCTAGCGGACCCTACGAGCAGTACTTC. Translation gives CASSPSSGPYEQYF.

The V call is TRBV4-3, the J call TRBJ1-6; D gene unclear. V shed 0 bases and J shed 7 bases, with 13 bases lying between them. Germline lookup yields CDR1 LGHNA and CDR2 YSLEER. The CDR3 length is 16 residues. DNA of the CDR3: TGCGCCAGCAGCCAAGACCCCAACCTGGGAAATTCACCCCTCCACTTT. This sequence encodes CASSQDPNLGNSPLHF.

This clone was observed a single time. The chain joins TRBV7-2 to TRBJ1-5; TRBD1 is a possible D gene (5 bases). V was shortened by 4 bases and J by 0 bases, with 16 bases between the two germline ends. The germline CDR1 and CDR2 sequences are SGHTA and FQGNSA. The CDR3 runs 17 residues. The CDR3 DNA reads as TGTGCCAGCAGCTACTATCACCCAGGGTATAGCAATCAGCCCCAGCATTTT. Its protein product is CASSYYHPGYSNQPQHF.

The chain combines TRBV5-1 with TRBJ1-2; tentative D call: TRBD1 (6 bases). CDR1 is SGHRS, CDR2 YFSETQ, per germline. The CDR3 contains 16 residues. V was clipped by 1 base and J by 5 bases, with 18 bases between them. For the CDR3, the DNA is TGCGCCAGCAGCTTGTGGGAATTGAGGGGGATATATGGCTACACCTTC. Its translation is CASSLWELRGIYGYTF.

The CDR3 coding sequence is TGTGCCAGCAGTTTGGCCGGGACAGGGGAGGCCTATGGCTACACCTTC. Protein: CASSLAGTGEAYGYTF. The chain uses TRBV11-2 and TRBJ1-2; 10 bases fit TRBD1. CDR1 is SGHAT and CDR2 is FQNNGV in the germline V gene. The junction had 11 bases not matched to a gene; V was cut back by 6 bases and J by 4 bases. The CDR3 consists of 16 residues. Full variable domain (remainder filled in from reference TRBV11-2 and TRBJ1-2): EAGVAQSPRYKIIEKRQSVAFWCNPISGHATLYWYQQILGQGPKLLIQFQNNGVVDDSQLPKDRFSAERLKGVDSTLKIQPAKLEDSAVYLCASSLAGTGEAYGYTFGSGTRLTVV.

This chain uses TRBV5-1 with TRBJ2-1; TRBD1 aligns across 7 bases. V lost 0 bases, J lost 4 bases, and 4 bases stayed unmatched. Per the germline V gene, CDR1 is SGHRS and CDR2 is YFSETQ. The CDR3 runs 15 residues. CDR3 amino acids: CASSLAGQEYNEQFF. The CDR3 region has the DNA TGCGCCAGCAGCTTGGCTGGACAGGAGTACAATGAGCAGTTCTTC.

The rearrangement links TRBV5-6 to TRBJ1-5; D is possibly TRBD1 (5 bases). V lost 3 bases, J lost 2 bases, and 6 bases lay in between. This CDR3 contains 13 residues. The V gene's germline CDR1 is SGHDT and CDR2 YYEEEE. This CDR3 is CASSWGGNQPQHF. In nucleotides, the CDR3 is TGTGCCAGCAGCTGGGGGGGCAATCAGCCCCAGCATTTT.

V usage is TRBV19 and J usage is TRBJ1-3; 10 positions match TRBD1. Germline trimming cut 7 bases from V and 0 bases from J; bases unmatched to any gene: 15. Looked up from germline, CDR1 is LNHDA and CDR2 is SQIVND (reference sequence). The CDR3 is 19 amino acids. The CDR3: CASTRDRGVVDSSGNTIYF. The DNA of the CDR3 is TGTGCCAGTACCAGGGACAGGGGTGTTGTGGATAGCTCTGGAAACACCATATATTTT.

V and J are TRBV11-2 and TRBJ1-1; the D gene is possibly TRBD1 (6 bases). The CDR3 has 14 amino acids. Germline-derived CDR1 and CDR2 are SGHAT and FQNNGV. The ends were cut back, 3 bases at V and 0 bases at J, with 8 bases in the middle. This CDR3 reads CASSFGQLNTEAFF. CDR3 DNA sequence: TGTGCCAGCAGCTTCGGACAGCTGAACACTGAAGCTTTCTTT. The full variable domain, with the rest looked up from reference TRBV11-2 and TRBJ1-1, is EAGVAQSPRYKIIEKRQSVAFWCNPISGHATLYWYQQILGQGPKLLIQFQNNGVVDDSQLPKDRFSAERLKGVDSTLKIQPAKLEDSAVYLCASSFGQLNTEAFFGQGTRLTVV.

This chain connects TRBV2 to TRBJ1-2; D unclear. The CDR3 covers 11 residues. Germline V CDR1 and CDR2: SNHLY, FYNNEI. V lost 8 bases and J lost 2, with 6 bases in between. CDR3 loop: CASRENYGYTF. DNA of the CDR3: TGTGCCAGCCGGGAGAACTATGGCTACACCTTC.

The CDR3 protein is CASSLAGSSYEQYF. CDR3 nucleotide sequence: TGTGCCAGCAGCTTGGCGGGTAGCTCCTACGAGCAGTACTTC. The chain employs TRBV5-4 and TRBJ2-7; no reliable D call. Trimming took 0 bases from V and 0 from J, leaving 7 bases between them. The CDR3 runs to 14 residues. Germline CDR1 SGHNT, CDR2 YYREEE (reference sequence).

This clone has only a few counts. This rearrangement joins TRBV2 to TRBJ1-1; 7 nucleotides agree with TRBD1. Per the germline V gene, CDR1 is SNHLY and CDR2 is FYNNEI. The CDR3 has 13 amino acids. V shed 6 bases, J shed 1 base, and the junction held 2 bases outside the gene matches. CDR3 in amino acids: CASRGQRNTEAFF. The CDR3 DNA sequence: TGTGCCAGCAGGGGACAGCGGAACACTGAAGCTTTCTTT.

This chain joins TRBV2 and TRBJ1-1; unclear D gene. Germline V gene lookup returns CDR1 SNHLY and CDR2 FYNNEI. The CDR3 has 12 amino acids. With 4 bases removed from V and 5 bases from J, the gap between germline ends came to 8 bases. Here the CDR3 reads CASSAGWTEAFF. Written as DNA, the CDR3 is TGTGCCAGCAGTGCAGGTTGGACTGAAGCTTTCTTT.

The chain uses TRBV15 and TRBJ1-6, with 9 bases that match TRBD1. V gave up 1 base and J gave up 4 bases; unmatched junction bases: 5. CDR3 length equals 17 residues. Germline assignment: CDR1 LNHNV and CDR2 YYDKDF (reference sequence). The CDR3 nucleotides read TGTGCCACCAGCAGAGGGGGACAGGGCGCATATAATTCACCCCTCCACTTT. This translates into CATSRGGQGAYNSPLHF.

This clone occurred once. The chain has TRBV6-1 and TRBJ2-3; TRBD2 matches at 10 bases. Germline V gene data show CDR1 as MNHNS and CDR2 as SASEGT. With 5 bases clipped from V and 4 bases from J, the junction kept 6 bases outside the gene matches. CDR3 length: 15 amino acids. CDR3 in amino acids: CASSLAGGRADTQYF. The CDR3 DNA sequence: TGTGCCAGCAGTTTAGCGGGAGGCCGAGCAGATACGCAGTATTTT.

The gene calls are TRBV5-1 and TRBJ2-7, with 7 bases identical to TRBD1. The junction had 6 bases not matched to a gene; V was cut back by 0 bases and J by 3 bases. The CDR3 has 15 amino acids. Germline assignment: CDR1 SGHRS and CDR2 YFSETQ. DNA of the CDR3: TGCGCCAGCAGCTTGGGTAGACAGGGTAGCTACGAGCAGTACTTC. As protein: CASSLGRQGSYEQYF.

CDR3 sequence reads: CASSLASEQYF. CDR3 nucleotide sequence: TGTGCCAGCAGCTTGGCCTCCGAGCAGTACTTC. The chain carries TRBV5-5 and TRBJ2-7; D unresolved. Germline lookup yields CDR1 SGHKS and CDR2 YYEKEE (reference sequence). The CDR3 loop spans 11 amino acids. Trimming took off 0 bases at V and 6 bases at J, with 4 bases between the two ends.

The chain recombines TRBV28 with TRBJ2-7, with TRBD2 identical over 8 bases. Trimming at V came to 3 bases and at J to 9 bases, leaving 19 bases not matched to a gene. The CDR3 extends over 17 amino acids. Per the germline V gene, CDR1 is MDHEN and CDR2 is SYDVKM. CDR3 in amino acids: CASSFVAGREGPIGQYF. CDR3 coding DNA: TGTGCCAGCAGTTTTGTTGCGGGACGGGAGGGTCCCATCGGGCAGTACTTC.

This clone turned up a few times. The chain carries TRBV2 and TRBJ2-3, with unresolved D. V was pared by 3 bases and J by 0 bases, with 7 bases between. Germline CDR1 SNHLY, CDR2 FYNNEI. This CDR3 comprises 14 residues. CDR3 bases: TGTGCCAGCAGTGACGTCAGGAGCACAGATACGCAGTATTTT. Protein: CASSDVRSTDTQYF. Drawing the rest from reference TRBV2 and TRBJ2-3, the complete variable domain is EPEVTQTPSHQVTQMGQEVILRCVPISNHLYFYWYRQILGQKVEFLVSFYNNEISEKSEIFDDQFSVERPDGSNFTLKIRSTKLEDSAMYFCASSDVRSTDTQYFGPGTRLTVL.

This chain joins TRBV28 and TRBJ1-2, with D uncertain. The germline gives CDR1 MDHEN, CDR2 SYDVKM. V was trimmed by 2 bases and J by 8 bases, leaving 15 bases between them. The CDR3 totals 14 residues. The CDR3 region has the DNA TGTGCCAGCAGTTTACCGTACGCGGCCCGGGGCTACACCTTC. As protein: CASSLPYAARGYTF.

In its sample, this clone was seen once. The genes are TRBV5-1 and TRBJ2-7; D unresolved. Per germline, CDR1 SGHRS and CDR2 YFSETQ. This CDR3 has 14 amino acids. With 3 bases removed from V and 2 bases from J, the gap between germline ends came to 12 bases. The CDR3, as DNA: TGCGCCAGCAGCTCGCTCGGACCCCCCTACGAGCAGTACTTC. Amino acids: CASSSLGPPYEQYF.